These T cell receptor beta chains were read from a single sample in a study of blood T cells in healthy people across ages. From the 5' RACE reads, TCRdb called clonotypes with MiXCR, one entry per CDR3 protein. The table includes roughly 1.6 million distinct CDR3 sequences, around 36% detected once. What was sequenced was blood. The receptors were gathered from a woman aged 25 to 39 in good health. The conserved cysteine and the conserved F or W are not part of the CDR3 here. Fields, in order: D gene, clone size, V gene, J gene, CDR3 protein. The D gene is left open where the match is weak. Clone size, where shown, is once, few, many, or a class for clones that have expanded.

>TRBD1|NA|TRBV20-1|TRBJ2-3
SARDLRDREGIDTQY
>NA|NA|TRBV20-1|TRBJ2-1
SARLRDYRGEF
>NA|few|TRBV4-2|TRBJ2-1
ASSQEGLLAGDEQF
>NA|NA|TRBV20-1|TRBJ1-6
SARRAGKGDSPLH
>NA|NA|TRBV6-1|TRBJ2-4
ASSVGLLGNIQY
>TRBD2|few|TRBV9|TRBJ2-3
ASSPHPAGGLTDTQY
>NA|NA|TRBV4-1|TRBJ2-5
ASSQVGARVETQY
>TRBD2|NA|TRBV5-6|TRBJ2-3
ASSLELMRGGRSDTQY
>TRBD2|NA|TRBV6-6|TRBJ2-7
ASSPGLAGGHPY
>NA|NA|TRBV5-1|TRBJ1-1
ASSLGVDWMVNTEAF
>NA|NA|TRBV6-1|TRBJ2-5
ASSEDAMRTQY
>NA|NA|TRBV21-1|TRBJ2-4
ASSKERLPRIQY
>NA|NA|TRBV7-3|TRBJ2-1
ASSGNKDEQF
>NA|many|TRBV6-1|TRBJ1-5
ASSESPYRDPNQPQH
>NA|NA|TRBV5-6|TRBJ2-5
ASSLAGLAQETQY
>TRBD2|few|TRBV25-1|TRBJ2-5
ASSGLGAGDQETQY
>NA|few|TRBV7-6|TRBJ2-7
ASSPIVRAITEQY
>NA|NA|TRBV27|TRBJ2-1
ASSLSVGSAYNEQF